The sequence of this T cell receptor (beta chain) was determined in a study of cytomegalovirus exposure and HLA in healthy donors. Study in general: A subsequent analysis stated that the 120 or so validation repertoires were run on the same platform as the 650 to 850 first-cohort repertoires. Study results and caveats: The authors enumerated over 150 TCR beta chains as linked to cytomegalovirus. The study found most TCR sequences rare, yet found some public TCRs in many donors.

The CDR3 loop spans 12 amino acids. Looked up from germline, CDR1 is MNHNS and CDR2 is SASEGT. V shed 8 bases and J shed 6 bases, with 13 bases lying between them. Donors were drawn from the approximately 110-subject validation cohort, separate from the roughly 700-subject first cohort. Worth noting for this clone: Its specificity is not known.

Assay: immunoSEQ multiplex PCR; the TCRdb copy retains only in-frame clones and omits some. This sample has around 400,000 clones, with more than 80% found just once. V is TRBV6-1 and J is TRBJ1-1; tentatively, D is TRBD1 (5 bases). The source of this sequence is a woman under 30 in good health and CMV-seronegative. Sequencing was done on a sample of PBMCs. The CDR3 nucleotides are TGTGCCAGCGTACAGGTGGGCGCTGAAGCTTTCTTT. Protein sequence: CASVQVGAEAFF.